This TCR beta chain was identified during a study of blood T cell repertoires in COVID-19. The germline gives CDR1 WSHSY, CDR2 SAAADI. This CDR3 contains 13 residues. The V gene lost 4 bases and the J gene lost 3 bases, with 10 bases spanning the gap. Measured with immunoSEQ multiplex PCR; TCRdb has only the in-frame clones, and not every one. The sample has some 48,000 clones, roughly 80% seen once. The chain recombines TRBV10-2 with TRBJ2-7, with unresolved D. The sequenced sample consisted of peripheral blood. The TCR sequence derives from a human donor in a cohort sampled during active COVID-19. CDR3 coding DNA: TGCGCCAGCAGTGTTTCCCTAAACTACGAGCAGTACGTC. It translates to CASSVSLNYEQYV.